These T cell receptor beta chains were read from a single sample in a study of blood T cell repertoires in COVID-19. This table comes from immunoSEQ multiplex PCR, and its TCRdb copy is limited to in-frame clones, with some not included. The sample has 220,000 or so clones; about 87% are singletons. Material: PBMCs or T cells enriched from blood (not recorded which). Receptors were obtained from a man aged 50-60 years who had been exposed to COVID-19. The CDR3 runs from the conserved cysteine through the conserved F or W. D genes are given only for firm matches. A row's size may be missing; if present it is once, few, many or a size class.

clone_size	d_call	v_call	j_call	cdr3_nt	cdr3_aa
few	TRBD1	TRBV5-1	TRBJ2-6	TGCGCCAGCAGCTTGGTGCAGGGGGCCTACTCTGGGGCCAACGTCCTGACTTTC	CASSLVQGAYSGANVLTF
-	-	TRBV6-5	TRBJ1-1	TGTGCCAGCAAACCCACATCGGGGACTGAAGCTTTCTTT	CASKPTSGTEAFF
-	-	TRBV11-3	TRBJ1-4	TGTGCCAGCAGCGCGGCCATACAGGGTGTAGGTGAAAAACTGTTTTTT	CASSAAIQGVGEKLFF
-	-	TRBV7-8	TRBJ2-5	TGTGCCAGCAGCTTAGTCTCACCCGTACCCTACCTACTGGCCCAGTACTTC	CASSLVSPVPYLLAQYF
-	-	TRBV7-9	TRBJ1-3	TGTGCCAGCACCCCGCGTGGGGGGGCCGGAAACACCATATATTTT	CASTPRGGAGNTIYF
-	-	TRBV21-1	TRBJ2-1	TGTGCCAGCAGCAAAGAGGGACAGGGGACATACAATGAGCAGTTCTTC	CASSKEGQGTYNEQFF
-	-	TRBV5-4	TRBJ2-5	TGTGCCAGCACCCAAGGGGGGGCGACAATCCAAGAGACCCAGTACTTC	CASTQGGATIQETQYF
once	TRBD1	TRBV2	TRBJ1-1	TGTGCCAGCAGCTTACAGGGGGCGCGGGGCCACACTGAAGCTTTCTTT	CASSLQGARGHTEAFF
-	-	TRBV5-4	TRBJ2-5	TGTGCCAGCCGGCTTAACAGGGTACAAGAGACCCAGTACTTC	CASRLNRVQETQYF
-	-	TRBV2	TRBJ1-5	TGTGCCAGCGGCGGAGAGGATCAGCCCCAGCATTTT	CASGGEDQPQHF
-	-	TRBV5-1	TRBJ1-5	TGCGCCAGCAGCTTGGGCACGGGGAATCAGCCCCAGCATTTT	CASSLGTGNQPQHF
-	-	TRBV6-5	TRBJ1-3	TGTGCCAGCAGTTACTCCGGCAGGCTTTCTGGAAACACCATATATTTT	CASSYSGRLSGNTIYF
-	TRBD2	TRBV28	TRBJ2-1	TGTGCCAGCGGATTTTATCCTAGCGGGGTGAATGAGCAGTTCTTC	CASGFYPSGVNEQFF
few	TRBD1	TRBV3-1/TRBV3-2	TRBJ1-4	TGTGCCAGCAGCCAAGAAAGGCACAGGGGCCTTAATGAAAAACTGTTTTTT	CASSQERHRGLNEKLFF
once	TRBD1	TRBV2	TRBJ1-4	TGTGCCAGCAGTGGTCTAGGGACAGCCTCTGAAAAACTGTTTTTT	CASSGLGTASEKLFF
-	TRBD1	TRBV2	TRBJ2-3	TGTGCCAGCTCGGGACAGGGTGGAAATACGCAGTATTTT	CASSGQGGNTQYF